The clone carrying this T cell receptor beta chain was seen many times. The antigen remains unidentified. The CDR3 covers 13 residues. Germline CDR1 DFQATT, CDR2 SNEGSKA (reference sequence). Trimming took off 5 bases at V and 2 bases at J, with 11 bases between the two ends. Each CDR3 protein is one row after TCRdb ran MiXCR on the RT-PCR reads. The sample has 630,000 or so distinct CDR3 sequences; 15% to 18% are singletons. This record belongs to a study of response to subunit inactivated influenza vaccine. Study-level results: After each seasonal influenza vaccination, few new T cells are recruited, the authors suggested.

The material sequenced was PBMCs from blood, taken about 13 days after vaccination. The rearrangement joins TRBV20-1 to TRBJ2-3; D unclear. This sequence originates from a man aged 45-65 years who received an inactivated influenza vaccine. As DNA, the CDR3 is TGCAGTGCTGTCAAAATACTCACAGATACGCAGTATTTT. This sequence encodes CSAVKILTDTQYF.